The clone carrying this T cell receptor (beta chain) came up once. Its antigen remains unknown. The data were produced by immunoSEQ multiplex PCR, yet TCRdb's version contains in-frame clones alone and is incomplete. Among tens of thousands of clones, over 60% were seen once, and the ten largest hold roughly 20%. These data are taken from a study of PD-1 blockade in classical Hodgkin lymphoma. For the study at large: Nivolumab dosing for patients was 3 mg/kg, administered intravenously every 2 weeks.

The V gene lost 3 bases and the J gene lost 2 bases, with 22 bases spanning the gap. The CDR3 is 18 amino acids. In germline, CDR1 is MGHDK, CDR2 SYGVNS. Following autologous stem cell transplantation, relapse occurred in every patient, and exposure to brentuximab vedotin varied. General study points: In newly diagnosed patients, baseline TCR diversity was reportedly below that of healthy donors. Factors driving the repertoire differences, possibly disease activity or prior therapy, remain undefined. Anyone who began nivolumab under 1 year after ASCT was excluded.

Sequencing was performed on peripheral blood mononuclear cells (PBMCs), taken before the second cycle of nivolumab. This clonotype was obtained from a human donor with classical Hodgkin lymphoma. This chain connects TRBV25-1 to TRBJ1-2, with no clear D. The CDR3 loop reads CASSDPNPDDLPNYGYTF. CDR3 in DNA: TGTGCCAGCAGTGATCCCAACCCGGACGATCTCCCGAACTATGGCTACACCTTC.